Listed below are T cell receptor beta chains from one sample, sequenced in a study of cytomegalovirus exposure and HLA in healthy donors. Clones were sequenced by immunoSEQ multiplex PCR, and TCRdb holds only the in-frame ones, with some missing. This table holds 150,000 or so clones, nearly 70% found once. The source material was PBMCs. These receptors all stem from a man aged 25-45 years in good health and CMV-seropositive. The CDR3 runs from the conserved cysteine through the conserved F or W. The order of the fields is clone size, D gene, J gene, V gene, CDR3 DNA, CDR3 protein. D genes are given only for firm matches. Clone size is shown for a subset of rows, as once, few, many or a class of expanded clone.

>-|-|TRBJ2-7|TRBV29-1
TGCAGCGTTTTAGTGCCTTCCTACGAGCAGTACTTC
CSVLVPSYEQYF
>few|TRBD2|TRBJ2-7|TRBV4-1
TGCGCCAGCAGCCAACCAACTAGCGGGACGTATTACGAGCAGTACTTC
CASSQPTSGTYYEQYF
>-|TRBD1|TRBJ1-4|TRBV30
TGTGCCTGGATTGGGTCATTTCACGACAGGGTGGCTAATGAAAAACTGTTTTTT
CAWIGSFHDRVANEKLFF
>once|-|TRBJ2-5|TRBV2
TGTGCCAGCAGTGAAGCGCGAGTGGGGGCTGTAGGAGAGACCCAGTACTTC
CASSEARVGAVGETQYF
>-|TRBD2|TRBJ2-1|TRBV14
TGTGCCAGCAGCCAAGGCGGGGGGCCAAACAATGAGCAGTTCTTC
CASSQGGGPNNEQFF
>-|-|TRBJ2-7|TRBV21-1
TGTGCCAGCAGCAAAGTGGGGACAGGGGGCCTCTCCGCCGCCTACGAGCAGTACTTC
CASSKVGTGGLSAAYEQYF
>-|TRBD1|TRBJ1-1|TRBV2
TGTGCCAGCAGTGAACGACAGGGGAACACTGAAGCTTTCTTT
CASSERQGNTEAFF
>-|TRBD2|TRBJ2-2|TRBV6-4
TGTGCCAGCAGTGAGTCTAGCGGCACCGGGGAGCTGTTTTTT
CASSESSGTGELFF
>few|TRBD2|TRBJ2-1|TRBV2
TGTGCCAGCATCCGGACTAGCGGGAGCAATGAGCAGTTCTTC
CASIRTSGSNEQFF
>-|TRBD1|TRBJ1-2|TRBV19
TGTGCCAGTAGTACCCACCGGGACAGGGTGGGGGGCTACACCTTC
CASSTHRDRVGGYTF
>-|-|TRBJ1-3|TRBV28
TGTGCCAGCAGTTTCCTCCCGAGCTCTGGAAACACCATATATTTT
CASSFLPSSGNTIYF
>few|-|TRBJ2-3|TRBV5-1
TGCGCCAGCAGCTGGGCGGGGTTAGTCTCTAGCACAGATACGCAGTATTTT
CASSWAGLVSSTDTQYF
>-|-|TRBJ2-1|TRBV5-4
TGTGCCAGCAGCTTGCCTAGCTCCTACAATGAGCAGTTCTTC
CASSLPSSYNEQFF
>few|-|TRBJ2-2|TRBV7-7
TGTGCCAGCAGCTTTGGAGCGGTTAACACCGGGGAGCTGTTTTTT
CASSFGAVNTGELFF
>-|TRBD2|TRBJ2-3|TRBV6-6
TGTGCCAGCAGTAACGGACTAGCAACCTGGGATACGCAGTATTTT
CASSNGLATWDTQYF
>-|TRBD1|TRBJ1-1|TRBV12-5
TGTGCTAGTGGTTCCCCGGGGACAGGGGGCATAGAAGCTTTCTTT
CASGSPGTGGIEAFF
>few|-|TRBJ2-2|TRBV11-2
TGTGCCAGCAGCTTAGCGCAGGCCCTGAACACCGGGGAGCTGTTTTTT
CASSLAQALNTGELFF
>few|-|TRBJ1-4|TRBV4-1
TGCGCCAGCAGCCAACAGGGGTTTGAGGAAAAACTGTTTTTT
CASSQQGFEEKLFF
>-|-|TRBJ2-7|TRBV27
TGTGCCAGCAGTTCTCCTTCCTACGAGCAGTACTTC
CASSSPSYEQYF
>-|-|TRBJ2-1|TRBV20-1
TGCAGTGCTAGAGGTGGGAGTGAGCAGTTCTTC
CSARGGSEQFF
>-|-|TRBJ1-2|TRBV19
TGTGCCAGTAGAACGATCGAGCGGGCTCACTATGGCTACACCTTC
CASRTIERAHYGYTF
>-|-|TRBJ2-1|TRBV7-9
TGTGCCAGCAGCTTGAGCGGGTCCTACAATGAGCAGTTCTTC
CASSLSGSYNEQFF
>few|TRBD1|TRBJ2-7|TRBV13
TGTGCCAGCAGCTTGAGACAGGGGAGCTACGAGCAGTACTTC
CASSLRQGSYEQYF
>-|-|TRBJ2-7|TRBV27
TGTGCCAGCAGTCTGATAGCGGACTCCTACGAGCAGTACTTC
CASSLIADSYEQYF
>-|-|TRBJ2-1|TRBV20-1
TGCAGTGCTAGCAGGAATGAGCAGTTCTTC
CSASRNEQFF
>few|-|TRBJ1-1|TRBV7-9
TGTGCCAGCAGCTTAGAATCCAGGACTGAAGCTTTCTTT
CASSLESRTEAFF
>-|-|TRBJ2-7|TRBV5-1
TGCGCCAGCAGAGAGTTTGGTTCTTACGAGCAGTACTTC
CASREFGSYEQYF
>-|-|TRBJ2-1|TRBV5-6
TGTGCCAGCAGCTTCACAAAGCGGACCCACAATGAGCAGTTCTTC
CASSFTKRTHNEQFF
>-|-|TRBJ1-2|TRBV6-5
TGTGCCAGCAGGGGCGTAAGGATCTATCTTGGCTACACCTTC
CASRGVRIYLGYTF
>-|TRBD2|TRBJ2-1|TRBV27
TGTGCCAGCAGGAATATGGGACTAGAAGGCTACAATGAGCAGTTCTTC
CASRNMGLEGYNEQFF
>-|TRBD1|TRBJ1-4|TRBV25-1
TGTGCCAGCAGTGCGTTACAGGGGTTCGAAACAACTAATGAAAAACTGTTTTTT
CASSALQGFETTNEKLFF
>-|-|TRBJ1-2|TRBV11-2
TGTGCCAGCAGCCCGGGTCAGAGGGGCTACACCTTC
CASSPGQRGYTF
>few|TRBD2|TRBJ2-1|TRBV2
TGTGCCAGCAGAATACTAGCGGTGGACAATGAGCAGTTCTTC
CASRILAVDNEQFF
>-|TRBD1|TRBJ1-1|TRBV7-3
TGTGCCAGCAGCTTCCAGGGGGGCACTGAAGCTTTCTTT
CASSFQGGTEAFF
>-|TRBD2|TRBJ2-7|TRBV11-2
TGTGCCAGCAGCCCCCGACTAGCGGCGTATTACGAGCAGTACTTC
CASSPRLAAYYEQYF
>few|TRBD2|TRBJ2-7|TRBV27
TGTGCCAGCAGTTTCCAAGCGGGGGTCTACGAGCAGTACTTC
CASSFQAGVYEQYF
>-|TRBD1|TRBJ1-1|TRBV27
TGTGCCGCCGGAGACACAGGGGCTGAAGCTTTCTTT
CAAGDTGAEAFF
>-|TRBD1|TRBJ1-1|TRBV19
TGTGCCAGTAGTACTACAGGGGCCCTTGAAGCTTTCTTT
CASSTTGALEAFF
>-|-|TRBJ2-3|TRBV6-5
TGTGCCAGCAGCTATCCACAGGGTTCTACGCAGTATTTT
CASSYPQGSTQYF
>-|-|TRBJ2-7|TRBV19
TGTGCCAGTAGTCCAACAGGAAACCACGAGCAGTACTTC
CASSPTGNHEQYF
>-|-|TRBJ1-2|TRBV7-9
TGTGCCAGCAGCATCGGGGTGGGGACACCTGACTATGGCTACACCTTC
CASSIGVGTPDYGYTF
>-|TRBD1|TRBJ1-1|TRBV9
TGTGCCAGCAGCGTCAAGGGGGCCGGGAACACTGAAGCTTTCTTT
CASSVKGAGNTEAFF
>-|-|TRBJ2-1|TRBV7-3
TGTGCCAGCAGCCCCGCCGAGGGTGAGCAGTTCTTC
CASSPAEGEQFF
>-|-|TRBJ1-1|TRBV30
TGTGCCTGGAGTCAAGAGGAAGCTTTCTTT
CAWSQEEAFF
>-|-|TRBJ2-7|TRBV28
TGTGCCAGTCATACAGGTTCCTACGAGCAGTACTTC
CASHTGSYEQYF
>-|-|TRBJ2-5|TRBV28
TGTGCCAGCAGTTCGCCGGAGGGGGCGCGTAAGACCCAGTACTTC
CASSSPEGARKTQYF
>-|TRBD1|TRBJ1-5|TRBV7-3
TGCGCCAGCAGCGAGGGACAGCCAGGCGGCCCCCAGCATTTT
CASSEGQPGGPQHF
>-|-|TRBJ1-1|TRBV5-6
TGTGCCAGCAGCTTCTTTTCTAGCCAGATGAACACTGAAGCTTTCTTT
CASSFFSSQMNTEAFF
>-|-|TRBJ1-1|TRBV6-5
TGTGCCAGCAGTTACGAGGAGCCAACCAACACTGAAGCTTTCTTT
CASSYEEPTNTEAFF
>-|-|TRBJ2-7|TRBV25-1
TGTGCCAGCAGTAAAGGGGGATACTACGAGCAGTACTTC
CASSKGGYYEQYF
>-|-|TRBJ2-7|TRBV7-9
TGTGCCAGCAGCTTAGGGGGAGTATGGTACTTC
CASSLGGVWYF
>-|-|TRBJ1-2|TRBV30
TGTGCCTGGAGCCGGGGTCGGGGCTACACCTTC
CAWSRGRGYTF
>once|TRBD1|TRBJ1-1|TRBV19
TGTGCCAGTAGGAACAGGGGACCGAACACTGAAGCTTTCTTT
CASRNRGPNTEAFF
>few|-|TRBJ2-3|TRBV7-9
TGTTCCAGCAGCTTACGCGGGCTAGGCAGTTCCGCAGATACGCAGTATTTT
CSSSLRGLGSSADTQYF